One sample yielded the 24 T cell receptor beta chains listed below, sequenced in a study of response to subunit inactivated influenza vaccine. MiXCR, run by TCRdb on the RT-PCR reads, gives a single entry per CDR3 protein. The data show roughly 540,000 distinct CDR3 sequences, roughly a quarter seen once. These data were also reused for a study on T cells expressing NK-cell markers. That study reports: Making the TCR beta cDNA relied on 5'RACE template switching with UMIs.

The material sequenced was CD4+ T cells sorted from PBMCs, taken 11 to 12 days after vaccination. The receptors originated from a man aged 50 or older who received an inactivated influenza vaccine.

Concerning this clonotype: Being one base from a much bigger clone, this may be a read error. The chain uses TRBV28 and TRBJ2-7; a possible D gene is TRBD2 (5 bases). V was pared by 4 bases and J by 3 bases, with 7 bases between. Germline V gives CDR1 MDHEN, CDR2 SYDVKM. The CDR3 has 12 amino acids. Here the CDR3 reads CASSSGDYEQYF. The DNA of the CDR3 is TGTGCCAGCAGTTCCGGGGACTACGAGCAGTACTTC.

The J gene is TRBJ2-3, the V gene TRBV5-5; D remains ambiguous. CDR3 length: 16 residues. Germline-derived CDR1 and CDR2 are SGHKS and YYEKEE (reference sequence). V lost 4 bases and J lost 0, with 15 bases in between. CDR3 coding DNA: TGTGCCAGCAGCCCAACGTCCGTACGGAGCACAGATACGCAGTATTTT. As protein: CASSPTSVRSTDTQYF.

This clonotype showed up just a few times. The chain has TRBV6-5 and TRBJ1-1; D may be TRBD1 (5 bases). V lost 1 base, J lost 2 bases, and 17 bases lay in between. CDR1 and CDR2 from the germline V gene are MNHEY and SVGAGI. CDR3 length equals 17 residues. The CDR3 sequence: CASSYWRTRLPNTEAFF. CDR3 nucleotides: TGTGCCAGCAGTTACTGGAGGACACGGCTCCCTAACACTGAAGCTTTCTTT.

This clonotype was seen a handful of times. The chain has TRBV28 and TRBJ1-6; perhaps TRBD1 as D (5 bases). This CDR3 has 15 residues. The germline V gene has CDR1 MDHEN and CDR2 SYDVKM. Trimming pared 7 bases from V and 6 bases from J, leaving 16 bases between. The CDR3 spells CASNLTRDLNSPLHF. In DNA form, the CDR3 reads TGTGCCAGCAACCTTACCCGGGACCTTAATTCACCCCTCCACTTT.

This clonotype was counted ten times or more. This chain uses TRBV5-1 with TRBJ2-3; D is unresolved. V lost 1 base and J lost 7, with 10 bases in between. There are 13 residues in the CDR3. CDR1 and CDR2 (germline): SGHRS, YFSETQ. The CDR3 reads CASSLNMGNTQYF. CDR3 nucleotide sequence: TGCGCCAGCAGCTTGAACATGGGCAATACGCAGTATTTT.

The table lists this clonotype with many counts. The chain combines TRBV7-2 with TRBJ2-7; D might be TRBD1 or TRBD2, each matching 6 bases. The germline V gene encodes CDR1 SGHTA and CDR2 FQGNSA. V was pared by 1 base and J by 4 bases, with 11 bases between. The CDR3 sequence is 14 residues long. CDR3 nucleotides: TGTGCCAGCAGCTTAGATGGGGGGCGGTACGAGCAGTACTTC. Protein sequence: CASSLDGGRYEQYF. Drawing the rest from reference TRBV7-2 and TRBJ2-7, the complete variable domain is GAGVSQSPSNKVTEKGKDVELRCDPISGHTALYWYRQSLGQGLEFLIYFQGNSAPDKSGLPSDRFSAERTGGSVSTLTIQRTQQEDSAVYLCASSLDGGRYEQYFGPGTRLTVT.

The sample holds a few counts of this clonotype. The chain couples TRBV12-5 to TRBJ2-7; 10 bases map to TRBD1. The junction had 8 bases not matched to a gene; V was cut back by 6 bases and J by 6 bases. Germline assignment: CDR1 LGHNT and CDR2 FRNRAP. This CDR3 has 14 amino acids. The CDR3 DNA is TGTGCTAGTGGGACCGGGACAGGGGTGGGCGAGCAGTACTTC. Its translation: CASGTGTGVGEQYF.

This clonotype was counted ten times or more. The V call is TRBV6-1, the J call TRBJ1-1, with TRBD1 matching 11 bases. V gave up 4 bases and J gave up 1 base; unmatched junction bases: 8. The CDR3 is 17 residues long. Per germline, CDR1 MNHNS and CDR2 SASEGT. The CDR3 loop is CASSVPDRGPANTEAFF. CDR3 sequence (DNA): TGTGCCAGCAGTGTGCCGGACAGGGGGCCCGCGAACACTGAAGCTTTCTTT.

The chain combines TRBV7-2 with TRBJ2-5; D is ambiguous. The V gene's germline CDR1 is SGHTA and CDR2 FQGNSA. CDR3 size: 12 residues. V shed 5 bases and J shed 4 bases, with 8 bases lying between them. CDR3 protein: CASSPSSETQYF. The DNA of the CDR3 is TGTGCCAGCAGCCCGTCGTCAGAGACCCAGTACTTC.

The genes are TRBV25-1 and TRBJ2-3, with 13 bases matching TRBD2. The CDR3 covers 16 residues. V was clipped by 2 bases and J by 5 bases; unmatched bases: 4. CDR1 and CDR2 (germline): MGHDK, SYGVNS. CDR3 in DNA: TGTGCCAGCAGTGAAGGGACTAGCGGGACTAAAGATACGCAGTATTTT. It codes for CASSEGTSGTKDTQYF.

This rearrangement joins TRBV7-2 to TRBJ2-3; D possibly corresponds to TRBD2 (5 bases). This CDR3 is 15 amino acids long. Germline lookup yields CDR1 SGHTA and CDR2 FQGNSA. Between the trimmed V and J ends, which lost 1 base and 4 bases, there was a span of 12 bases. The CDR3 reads CASSLGGPPSDTQYF. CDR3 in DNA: TGTGCCAGCAGCTTAGGAGGGCCCCCGTCAGATACGCAGTATTTT.

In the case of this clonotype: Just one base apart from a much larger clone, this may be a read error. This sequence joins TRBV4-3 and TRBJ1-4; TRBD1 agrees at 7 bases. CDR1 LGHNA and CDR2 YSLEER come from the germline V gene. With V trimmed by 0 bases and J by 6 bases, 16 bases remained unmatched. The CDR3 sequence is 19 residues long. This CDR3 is CASSQDQGVFRLGYEKLFF. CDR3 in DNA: TGCGCCAGCAGCCAAGATCAGGGGGTTTTTAGGTTAGGCTATGAAAAACTGTTTTTT.

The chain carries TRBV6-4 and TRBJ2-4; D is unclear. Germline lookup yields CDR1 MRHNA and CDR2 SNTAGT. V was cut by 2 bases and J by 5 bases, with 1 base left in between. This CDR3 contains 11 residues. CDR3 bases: TGTGCCAGCAGTGACCAAAACATTCAGTACTTC. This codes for CASSDQNIQYF.

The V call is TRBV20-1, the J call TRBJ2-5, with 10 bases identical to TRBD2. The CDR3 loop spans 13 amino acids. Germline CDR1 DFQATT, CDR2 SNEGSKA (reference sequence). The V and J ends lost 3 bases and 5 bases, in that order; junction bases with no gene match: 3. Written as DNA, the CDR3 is TGCAGTGCTAGCTCAGCGGGAGGGGAGACCCAGTACTTC. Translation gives CSASSAGGETQYF.

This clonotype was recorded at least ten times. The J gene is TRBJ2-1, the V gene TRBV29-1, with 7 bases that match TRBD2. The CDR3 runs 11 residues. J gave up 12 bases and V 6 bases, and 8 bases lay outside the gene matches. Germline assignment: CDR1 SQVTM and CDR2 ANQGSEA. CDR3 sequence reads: CSVTAGLGQFF. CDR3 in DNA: TGCAGCGTAACAGCGGGACTCGGGCAGTTCTTC.

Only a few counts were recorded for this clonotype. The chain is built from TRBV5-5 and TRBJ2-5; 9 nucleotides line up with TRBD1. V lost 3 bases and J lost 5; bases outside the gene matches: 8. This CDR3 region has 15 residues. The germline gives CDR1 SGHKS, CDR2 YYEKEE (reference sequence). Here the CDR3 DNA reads TGTGCCAGCAGCTCTATCGGGACAGGGCGCGAGACCCAGTACTTC. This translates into CASSSIGTGRETQYF.

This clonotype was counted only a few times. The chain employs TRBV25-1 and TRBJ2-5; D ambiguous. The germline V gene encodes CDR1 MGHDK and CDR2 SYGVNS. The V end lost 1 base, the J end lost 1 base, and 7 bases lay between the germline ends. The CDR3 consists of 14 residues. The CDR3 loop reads CASSELVSQETQYF. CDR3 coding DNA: TGTGCCAGCAGTGAATTAGTCAGCCAAGAGACCCAGTACTTC.

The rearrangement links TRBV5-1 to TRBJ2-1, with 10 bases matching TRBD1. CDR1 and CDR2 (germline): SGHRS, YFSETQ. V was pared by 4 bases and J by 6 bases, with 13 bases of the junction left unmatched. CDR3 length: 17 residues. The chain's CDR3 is CASSLRPGQGPSNEQFF. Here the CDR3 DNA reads TGCGCCAGCAGCCTACGACCGGGACAGGGGCCCTCCAATGAGCAGTTCTTC.

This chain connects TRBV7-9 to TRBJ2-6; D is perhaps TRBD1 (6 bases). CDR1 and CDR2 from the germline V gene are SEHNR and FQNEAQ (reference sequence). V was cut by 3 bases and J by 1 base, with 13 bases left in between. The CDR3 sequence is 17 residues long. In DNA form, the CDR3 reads TGTGCCAGCAGCTTTGGACGACAGGTTTCTGGGGCCAACGTCCTGACTTTC. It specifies CASSFGRQVSGANVLTF. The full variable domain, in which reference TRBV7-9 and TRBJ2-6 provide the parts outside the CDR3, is DTGVSQNPRHKITKRGQNVTFRCDPISEHNRLYWYRQTLGQGPEFLTYFQNEAQLEKSRLLSDRFSAERPKGSFSTLEIQRTEQGDSAMYLCASSFGRQVSGANVLTFGAGSRLTVL.

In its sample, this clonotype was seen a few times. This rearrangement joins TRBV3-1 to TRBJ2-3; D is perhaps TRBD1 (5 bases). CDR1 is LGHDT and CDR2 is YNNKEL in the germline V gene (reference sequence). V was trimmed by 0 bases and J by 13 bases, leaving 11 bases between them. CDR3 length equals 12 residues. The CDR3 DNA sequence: TGTGCCAGCAGCCAAGATTCCAGGACAAAGTATTTT. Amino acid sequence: CASSQDSRTKYF.

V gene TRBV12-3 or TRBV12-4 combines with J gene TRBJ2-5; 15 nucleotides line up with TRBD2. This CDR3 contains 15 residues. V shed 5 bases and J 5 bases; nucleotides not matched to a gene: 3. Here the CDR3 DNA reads TGTGCCAGCAGTCTGGGGACTAGCGGGAGGGAGACCCAGTACTTC. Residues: CASSLGTSGRETQYF.

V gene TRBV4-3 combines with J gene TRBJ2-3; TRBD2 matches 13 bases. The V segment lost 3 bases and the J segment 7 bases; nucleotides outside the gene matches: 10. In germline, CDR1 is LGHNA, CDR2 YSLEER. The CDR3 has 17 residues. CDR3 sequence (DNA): TGCGCCAGCAGCCACTCTAGGGGACTAGCGGGACGATATACGCAGTATTTT. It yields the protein CASSHSRGLAGRYTQYF.

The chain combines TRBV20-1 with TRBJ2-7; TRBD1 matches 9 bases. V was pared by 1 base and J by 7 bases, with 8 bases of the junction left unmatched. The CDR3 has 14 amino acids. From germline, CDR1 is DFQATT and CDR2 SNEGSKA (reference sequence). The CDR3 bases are TGCAGTGCTAGAGCTACACAGGGGGCGGGAGAGCAGTACTTC. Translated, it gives CSARATQGAGEQYF.

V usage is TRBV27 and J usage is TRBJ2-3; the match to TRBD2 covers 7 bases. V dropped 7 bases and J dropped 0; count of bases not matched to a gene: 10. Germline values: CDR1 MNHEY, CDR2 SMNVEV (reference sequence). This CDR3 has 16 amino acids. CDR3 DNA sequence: TGTGCCAGCAAGGAATTCAGGGAGGGGAGCACAGATACGCAGTATTTT. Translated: CASKEFREGSTDTQYF.